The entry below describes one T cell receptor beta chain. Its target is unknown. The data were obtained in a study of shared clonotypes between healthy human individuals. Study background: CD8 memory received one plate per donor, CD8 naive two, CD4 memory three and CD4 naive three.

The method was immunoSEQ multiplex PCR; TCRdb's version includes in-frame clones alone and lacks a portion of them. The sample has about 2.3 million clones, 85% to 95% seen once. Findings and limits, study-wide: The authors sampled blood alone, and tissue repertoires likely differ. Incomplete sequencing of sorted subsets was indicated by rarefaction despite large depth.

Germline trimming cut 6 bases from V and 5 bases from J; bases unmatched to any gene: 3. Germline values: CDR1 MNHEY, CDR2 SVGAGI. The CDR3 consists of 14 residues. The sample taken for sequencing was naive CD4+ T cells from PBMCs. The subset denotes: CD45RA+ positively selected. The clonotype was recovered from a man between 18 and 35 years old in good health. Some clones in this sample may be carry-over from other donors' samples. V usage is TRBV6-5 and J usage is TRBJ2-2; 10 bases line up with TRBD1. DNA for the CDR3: TGTGCCAGCAGAGGGACAGGGGTAACCGGGGAGCTGTTTTTT. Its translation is CASRGTGVTGELFF.